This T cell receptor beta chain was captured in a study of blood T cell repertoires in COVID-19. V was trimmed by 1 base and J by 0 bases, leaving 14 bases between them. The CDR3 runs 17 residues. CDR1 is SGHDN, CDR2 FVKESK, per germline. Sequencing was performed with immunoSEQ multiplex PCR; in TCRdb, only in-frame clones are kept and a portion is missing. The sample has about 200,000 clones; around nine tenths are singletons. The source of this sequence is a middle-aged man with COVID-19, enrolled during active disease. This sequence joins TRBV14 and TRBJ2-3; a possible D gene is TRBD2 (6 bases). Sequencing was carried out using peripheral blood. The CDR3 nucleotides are TGTGCCAGCAGCCAAGCACCAGGAGGGACTAGCACAGATACGCAGTATTTT. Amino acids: CASSQAPGGTSTDTQYF.